Detailed here is one T cell receptor beta chain. Its antigen is not known. The data were taken from a study of CD8 T cells in ankylosing spondylitis. General observations from the study: Reportedly, matched ankylosing spondylitis synovial fluid was significantly enriched for disease-linked clones. Previously reported in reactive arthritis synovial fluid and blood were some of the motif variants.

TCR beta libraries were made by quantitative 5'-RACE with molecular barcodes. TCRdb reprocessed the 5' RACE reads via MiXCR and lists one record per CDR3 protein. The table shows about 150,000 distinct CDR3 sequences, with under 55% occurring only once. V lost 4 bases and J 0 bases, leaving 16 bases between the germline ends. Germline values: CDR1 SGHRS, CDR2 YFSETQ. This CDR3 contains 16 residues. The V call is TRBV5-1, the J call TRBJ1-1; D remains ambiguous. The sequencing sample was made of synovial fluid, either unsorted or a sorted T cell fraction (not recorded which). This sequence was found in a male donor with ankylosing spondylitis. The CDR3 region has the DNA TGCGCCAGCAGCAAAGGGCCAGGAGAAATGAACACTGAAGCTTTCTTT. Protein sequence: CASSKGPGEMNTEAFF.